The T cell receptor beta chain described here comes from a study of T cells in Graves' hyperthyroidism and ophthalmopathy. Authors of the study amplified TCR beta CDR3 regions from RNA transcripts. The HTBI primer set served for first-round RT-PCR of the TCR CDR3. A single record per CDR3 protein comes from TCRdb applying MiXCR to the multiplex PCR reads. In the table there are over 150,000 distinct CDR3 sequences, over 15% of which are singletons. V dropped 4 bases and J dropped 3; count of bases not matched to a gene: 2. Per the germline V gene, CDR1 is SNHLY and CDR2 is FYNNEI. This CDR3 spans 15 amino acids. In its sample, this clonotype was seen many times. Its antigen remains unidentified. Whole-study findings and limits: Blood held most thyroid clonotypes expanded above 0.001 frequency.

The receptor was isolated from a woman between 45 and 65 years old with Graves' hyperthyroidism. Specimen: blood. The chain couples TRBV2 to TRBJ2-2, with 10 bases fitting TRBD2. CDR3 amino acids: CASSASGGDTGELFF. CDR3 sequence (DNA): TGTGCCAGCAGTGCTAGCGGGGGAGACACCGGGGAGCTGTTTTTT. Full variable domain (remainder filled in from reference TRBV2 and TRBJ2-2): EPEVTQTPSHQVTQMGQEVILRCVPISNHLYFYWYRQILGQKVEFLVSFYNNEISEKSEIFDDQFSVERPDGSNFTLKIRSTKLEDSAMYFCASSASGGDTGELFFGEGSRLTVL.